Following are 6 T cell receptor beta chains from one sample sequenced in a study of neurological immune-mediated disorders. TCRdb re-analysed the 5' RACE reads in MiXCR, keeping a single row per CDR3 protein. This sample has 40,000 or so distinct CDR3 sequences, with less than 15% found just once. The time point denotes: longitudinal time-point 3. The sequenced sample consisted of PBMCs. These receptors came from a man aged 25-45 years in good health.

V gene TRBV12-3 or TRBV12-4 combines with J gene TRBJ1-1; D is unclear. There are 12 residues in the CDR3. V was pared by 8 bases and J by 4 bases, with 11 bases between. The CDR3 DNA sequence: TGTGCCAGCGAGGGTTTAGGCACTGAAGCTTTCTTT. Translation: CASEGLGTEAFF.

V usage is TRBV18 and J usage is TRBJ2-1; 9 bases line up with TRBD1. Germline loops: CDR1 KGHSH, CDR2 LQKENI. CDR3 size: 14 residues. Trimming took 6 bases from V and 5 from J; bases not matched to a gene: 5. The CDR3 DNA reads as TGTGCCAGCTCTCCCGGGACAGGGAACAATGAGCAGTTCTTC. Its translation: CASSPGTGNNEQFF.

V and J are TRBV3-1 and TRBJ2-2, with 7 bases that match TRBD2. Germline V gene sequence: CDR1 LGHDT, CDR2 YNNKEL (reference sequence). The V segment lost 0 bases and the J segment 3 bases; nucleotides outside the gene matches: 10. The CDR3 is 18 amino acids. DNA for the CDR3: TGTGCCAGCAGCCAAGAAAGAAAGAGCGGGACGTACACCGGGGAGCTGTTTTTT. Translating gives CASSQERKSGTYTGELFF.

This clonotype came up many times. This sequence joins TRBV20-1 and TRBJ2-5, with TRBD2 matching over 7 bases. V lost 0 bases and J lost 1; bases outside the gene matches: 5. The CDR3 extends over 15 amino acids. Germline loops: CDR1 DFQATT, CDR2 SNEGSKA (reference sequence). CDR3 bases: TGCAGTGCTAGAGACCCGACTAGCAGCCAAGAGACCCAGTACTTC. Protein sequence: CSARDPTSSQETQYF.

At least ten counts were recorded for this clonotype. In DNA form, the CDR3 reads TGCAGCGTTCAACAGGGGGTAGGCAATGAGCAGTTCTTC. Its protein product is CSVQQGVGNEQFF. The V gene is TRBV29-1, the J gene TRBJ2-1, with 8 positions matching TRBD1. The junction had 6 bases not matched to a gene; V was cut back by 5 bases and J by 6 bases. The germline CDR1 and CDR2 sequences are SQVTM and ANQGSEA. CDR3 length equals 13 residues.

This clonotype was observed at least ten times. V gene TRBV12-3 or TRBV12-4 combines with J gene TRBJ2-1; 9 bases are shared with TRBD2. The CDR3 runs to 15 residues. J lost 8 bases, V lost 2 bases, and 7 bases had no gene match. The CDR3 DNA follows: TGTGCCAGCAGTTTATCGGCGGGAGGGCACGATGAGCAGTTCTTC. This translates into CASSLSAGGHDEQFF.